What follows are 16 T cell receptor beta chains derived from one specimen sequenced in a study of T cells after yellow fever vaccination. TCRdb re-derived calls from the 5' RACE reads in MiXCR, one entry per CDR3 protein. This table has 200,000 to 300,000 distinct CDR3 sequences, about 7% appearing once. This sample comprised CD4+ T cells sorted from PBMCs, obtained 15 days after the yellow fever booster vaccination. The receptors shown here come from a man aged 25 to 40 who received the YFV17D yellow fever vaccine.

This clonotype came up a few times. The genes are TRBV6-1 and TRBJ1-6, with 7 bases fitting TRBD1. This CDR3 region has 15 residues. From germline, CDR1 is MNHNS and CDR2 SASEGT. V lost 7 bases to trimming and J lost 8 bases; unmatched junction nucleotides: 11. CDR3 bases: TGTGCCAGCATCCCCTCAGGGGGGGATTATTCACCCCTCCACTTT. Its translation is CASIPSGGDYSPLHF.

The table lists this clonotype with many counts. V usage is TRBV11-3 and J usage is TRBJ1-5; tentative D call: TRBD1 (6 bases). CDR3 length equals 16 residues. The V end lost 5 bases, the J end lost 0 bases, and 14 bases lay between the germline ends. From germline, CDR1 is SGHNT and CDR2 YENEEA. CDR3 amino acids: CASSPRQVHSNQPQHF. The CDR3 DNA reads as TGTGCCAGCAGCCCCAGACAGGTTCATAGCAATCAGCCCCAGCATTTT.

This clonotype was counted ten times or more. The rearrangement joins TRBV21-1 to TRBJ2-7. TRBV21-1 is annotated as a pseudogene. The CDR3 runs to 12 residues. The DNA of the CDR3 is TGTGCCAGCAGCAAATCTCTGAACGAGCAGTACTTC. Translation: CASSKSLNEQYF.

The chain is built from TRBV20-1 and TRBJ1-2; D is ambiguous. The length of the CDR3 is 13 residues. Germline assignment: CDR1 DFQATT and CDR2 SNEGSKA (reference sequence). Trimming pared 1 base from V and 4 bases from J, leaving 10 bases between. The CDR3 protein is CSARGPSSYGYTF. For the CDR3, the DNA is TGCAGTGCTAGAGGCCCCAGTTCCTATGGCTACACCTTC.

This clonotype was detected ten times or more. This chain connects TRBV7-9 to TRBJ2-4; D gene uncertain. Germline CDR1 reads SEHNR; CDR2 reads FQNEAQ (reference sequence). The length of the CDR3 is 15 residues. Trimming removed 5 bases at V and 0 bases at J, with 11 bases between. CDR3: CASSPQVGAKNIQYF. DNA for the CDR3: TGTGCCAGCAGCCCCCAAGTGGGAGCCAAAAACATTCAGTACTTC. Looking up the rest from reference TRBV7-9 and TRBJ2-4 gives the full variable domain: DTGVSQNPRHKITKRGQNVTFRCDPISEHNRLYWYRQTLGQGPEFLTYFQNEAQLEKSRLLSDRFSAERPKGSFSTLEIQRTEQGDSAMYLCASSPQVGAKNIQYFGAGTRLSVL.

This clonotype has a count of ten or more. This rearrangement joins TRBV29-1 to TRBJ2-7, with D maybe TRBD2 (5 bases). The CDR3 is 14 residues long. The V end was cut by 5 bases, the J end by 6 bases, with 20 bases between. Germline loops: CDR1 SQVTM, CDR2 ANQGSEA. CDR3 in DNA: TGCAGCGTTTTCCTTCGACGGGGATTAGGCGAGCAGTACTTC. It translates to CSVFLRRGLGEQYF.

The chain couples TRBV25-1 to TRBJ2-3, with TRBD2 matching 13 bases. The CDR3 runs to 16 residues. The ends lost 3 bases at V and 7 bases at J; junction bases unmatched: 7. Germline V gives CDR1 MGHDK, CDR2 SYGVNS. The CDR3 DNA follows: TGTGCCAGCAGTGATAGGACTAGCGGGAGTACTCATACGCAGTATTTT. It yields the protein CASSDRTSGSTHTQYF.

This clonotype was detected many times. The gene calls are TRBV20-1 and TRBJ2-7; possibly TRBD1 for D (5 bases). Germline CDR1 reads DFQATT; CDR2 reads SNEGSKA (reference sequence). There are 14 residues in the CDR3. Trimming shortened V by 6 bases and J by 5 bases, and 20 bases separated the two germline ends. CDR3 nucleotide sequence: TGCAGTGCCCCTGTGGTCACAGGACACCACGAGCAGTACTTC. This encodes CSAPVVTGHHEQYF.

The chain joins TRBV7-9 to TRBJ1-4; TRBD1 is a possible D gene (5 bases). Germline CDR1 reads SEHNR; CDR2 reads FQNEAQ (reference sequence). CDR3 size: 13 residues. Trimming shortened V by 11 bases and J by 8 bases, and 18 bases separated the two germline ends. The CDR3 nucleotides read TGTGCCGGGGCGGGGTCGTCCGTGGAAAAACTGTTTTTT. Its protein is CAGAGSSVEKLFF. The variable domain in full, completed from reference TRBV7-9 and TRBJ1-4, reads DTGVSQNPRHKITKRGQNVTFRCDPISEHNRLYWYRQTLGQGPEFLTYFQNEAQLEKSRLLSDRFSAERPKGSFSTLEIQRTEQGDSAMYLCAGAGSSVEKLFFGSGTQLSVL.

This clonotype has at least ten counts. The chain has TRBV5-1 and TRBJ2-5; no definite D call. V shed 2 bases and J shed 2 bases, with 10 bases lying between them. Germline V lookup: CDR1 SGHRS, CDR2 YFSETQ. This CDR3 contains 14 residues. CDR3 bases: TGCGCCAGCAGCTTCGGTCAGTTACAAGAGACCCAGTACTTC. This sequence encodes CASSFGQLQETQYF.

The CDR3 is CASSRRTGYNEQYF. The CDR3 DNA reads as TGTGCCAGCAGCCGCCGGACAGGGTATAACGAGCAGTACTTC. This chain uses TRBV3-1 with TRBJ2-7, with 8 bases matching TRBD1. CDR1 and CDR2 from the germline V gene are LGHDT and YNNKEL (reference sequence). The CDR3 length is 14 residues. With 4 bases clipped from V and 5 bases from J, the junction kept 7 bases outside the gene matches.

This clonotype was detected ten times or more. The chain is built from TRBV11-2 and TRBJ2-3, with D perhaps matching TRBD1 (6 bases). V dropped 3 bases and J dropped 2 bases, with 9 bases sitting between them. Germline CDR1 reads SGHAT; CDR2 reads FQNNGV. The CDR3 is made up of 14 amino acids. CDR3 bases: TGTGCCAGCAGCTTTGGACAGTTCACAGATACGCAGTATTTT. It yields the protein CASSFGQFTDTQYF. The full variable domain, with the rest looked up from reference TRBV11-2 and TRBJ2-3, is EAGVAQSPRYKIIEKRQSVAFWCNPISGHATLYWYQQILGQGPKLLIQFQNNGVVDDSQLPKDRFSAERLKGVDSTLKIQPAKLEDSAVYLCASSFGQFTDTQYFGPGTRLTVL.

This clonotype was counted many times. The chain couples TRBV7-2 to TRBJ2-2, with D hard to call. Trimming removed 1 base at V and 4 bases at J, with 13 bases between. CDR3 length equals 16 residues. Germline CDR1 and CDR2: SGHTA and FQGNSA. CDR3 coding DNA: TGTGCCAGCAGCTTAGTGTCGAGTCAGGTCACCGGGGAGCTGTTTTTT. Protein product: CASSLVSSQVTGELFF. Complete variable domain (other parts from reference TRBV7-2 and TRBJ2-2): GAGVSQSPSNKVTEKGKDVELRCDPISGHTALYWYRQSLGQGLEFLIYFQGNSAPDKSGLPSDRFSAERTGGSVSTLTIQRTQQEDSAVYLCASSLVSSQVTGELFFGEGSRLTVL.

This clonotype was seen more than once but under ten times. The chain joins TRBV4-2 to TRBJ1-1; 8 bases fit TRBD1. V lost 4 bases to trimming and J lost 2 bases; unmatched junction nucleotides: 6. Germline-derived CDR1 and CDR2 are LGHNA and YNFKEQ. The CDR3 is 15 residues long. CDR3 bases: TGTGCCAGCAGCCGCGAAGGACAGGGCAACACTGAAGCTTTCTTT. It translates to CASSREGQGNTEAFF.

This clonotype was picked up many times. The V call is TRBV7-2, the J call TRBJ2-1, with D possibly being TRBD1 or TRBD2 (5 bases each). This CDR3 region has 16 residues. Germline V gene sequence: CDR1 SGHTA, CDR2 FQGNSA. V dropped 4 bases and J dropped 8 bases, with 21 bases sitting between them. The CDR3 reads CASSSQWDDGTHEQFF. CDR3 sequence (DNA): TGTGCCAGCAGCTCACAGTGGGACGATGGTACCCATGAGCAGTTCTTC.

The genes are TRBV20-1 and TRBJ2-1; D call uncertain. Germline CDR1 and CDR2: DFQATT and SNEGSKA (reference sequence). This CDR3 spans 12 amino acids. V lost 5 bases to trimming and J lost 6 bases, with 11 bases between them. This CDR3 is CSAAGRSNEQFF. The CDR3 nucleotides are TGCAGTGCTGCAGGACGGTCCAATGAGCAGTTCTTC.